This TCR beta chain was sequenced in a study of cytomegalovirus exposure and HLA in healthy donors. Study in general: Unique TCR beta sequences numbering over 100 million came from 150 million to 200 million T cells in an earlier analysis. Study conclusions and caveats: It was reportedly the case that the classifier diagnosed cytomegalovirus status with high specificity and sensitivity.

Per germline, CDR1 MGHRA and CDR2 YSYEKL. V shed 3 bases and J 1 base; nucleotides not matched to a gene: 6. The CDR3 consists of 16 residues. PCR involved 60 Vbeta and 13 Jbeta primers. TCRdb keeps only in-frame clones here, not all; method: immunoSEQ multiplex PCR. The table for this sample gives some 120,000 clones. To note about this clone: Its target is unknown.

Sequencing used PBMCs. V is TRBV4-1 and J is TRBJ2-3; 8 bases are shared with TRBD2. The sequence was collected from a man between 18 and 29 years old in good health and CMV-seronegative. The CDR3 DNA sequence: TGCGCCAGCAGCCATCTGACTAGCGTCCGCACAGATACGCAGTATTTT. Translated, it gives CASSHLTSVRTDTQYF.